This TCR beta chain was identified during a study of blood T cell repertoires in COVID-19. Study context: Donors in the United States, Italy and Spain gave samples during acute or convalescent COVID-19. Sources were T cells, B-cell-depleted T cells, or PBMCs; the material itself was cDNA or gDNA.

Cohort placement rested on clinical history that participants reported themselves. Sequenced by immunoSEQ multiplex PCR; TCRdb stores in-frame clones only, minus some. The table includes fewer than 350,000 clones, roughly 93% detected once. The ends were cut back, 1 base at V and 5 bases at J, with 12 bases in the middle. The CDR3 has 15 amino acids. CDR1 is LGHNA, CDR2 YNFKEQ, per germline. This TCR was sampled from a woman aged 40 to 50 with acute COVID-19. The rearrangement links TRBV4-2 to TRBJ2-1, with D hard to call. The sequenced sample was PBMCs or T cells enriched from blood (not recorded which). CDR3 protein: CASSQALELNNEQFF. CDR3 DNA sequence: TGTGCCAGCAGCCAAGCATTAGAACTCAACAATGAGCAGTTCTTC.